The clone carrying this T cell receptor (beta chain) was observed a few times. Its antigen is undetermined. With the Oncomine TCR Beta short-read assay, DNA from cultured CD4+ T cells was sequenced. TCRdb re-derived calls from the PCR reads in MiXCR, one entry per CDR3 protein. The repertoire consists of about 20,000 distinct CDR3 sequences, with around two fifths occurring once and the leading ten covering about 27%. The data were taken from a study of vaccination and CD4 T cells after COVID-19. As for the study in general: Convalescent study patients returned SARS-CoV-2 positive nasal swab PCR results, with several mild cases and one severe. Study-level results: When vaccine-specific clones from convalescent patients were examined, 304 of 307 were spike mono-reactive.

Time point indicated: late sampling 161 to 241 days after vaccination in a few convalescent patients. Documented treatment: roughly ten-day PBMC culture with coronavirus spike peptide pools or control peptides (ViraFEST assay). ViraFEST stimulated the growth of antigen-specific T cells using peptide pools and subsequently profiled their TCRs by sequencing. After culture for over nine days, isolation of CD4+ T cells was performed by negative selection. The TCR comes from a human donor who had recovered from COVID-19. Material: CD4+ T cells from blood, cultured in vitro, obtained about 7 months after SARS-CoV-2 vaccination.

In nucleotides, the CDR3 is TGTGCCAGCAGTGAAGCTATAAGGAACTACACCTTC. It is translated as CASSEAIRNYTF. V gene TRBV6-1 combines with J gene TRBJ1-2; D call uncertain. The CDR3 runs to 12 residues. Trimming cost V 0 bases and J 10 bases, with 9 bases left between them. Germline assignment: CDR1 MNHNS and CDR2 SASEGT.